This TCR beta chain was found in a study of CD8+ T cells in alopecia areata (dated by TCRdb to the late 2010s). Describing the broader study: Treated patients were enrolled in an open-label pilot trial of oral tofacitinib, 5 to 10 mg twice daily, for moderate-to-severe alopecia areata. The RNA source kit depended on sample type: the PAXgene miRNA kit for fixed scalp, the miRNeasy kit for PBMCs, and the RNeasy kit for mouse skin. To study T cell clonal expansion in alopecia areata, the researchers applied high-throughput TCRbeta sequencing to both the C3H/HeJ mouse model and human patients. In humans, TCRbeta sequencing was performed on scalp tissue and on sorted CD4+ and CD8+ peripheral blood T cells from healthy controls and from patients with patchy or totalis/universalis alopecia areata. TCRbeta CDR3 regions were amplified by immunoSEQ multiplex PCR using 35 Vbeta forward and 13 Jbeta reverse primers. Disease severity in treated patients was measured with the SALT score, which quantifies the percentage of affected scalp surface area. Tofacitinib was administered for 6 to 18 months, and 6 months of follow-up off drug were then conducted to assess delayed response and recurrence. Clonality in the scalp was compared among normal scalp (n=4), patchy alopecia areata scalp (n=8), and alopecia totalis/universalis scalp (n=8). Biopsies were taken from tofacitinib-treated patients at baseline and at 4 and 24 weeks of treatment, and a later scalp biopsy was taken in several of the tofacitinib-treated patients.

The library was obtained by the immunoSEQ multiplex PCR assay. RNA was extracted from all samples and reverse transcribed into cDNA as template for TCR sequencing. SuperScript III was used to make first-strand cDNA, primed with a 2:1 mix of oligo-dT and random hexamers. A synthetic immune receptor repertoire was used to measure amplification bias, and any remaining bias was corrected computationally. As for how the authors treated the data: After raw reads were preprocessed to remove errors, the CDR3 was defined following IMGT conventions as running from the conserved cysteine to phenylalanine. Clonality was computed by normalizing Shannon entropy by log2 of the number of productive unique TCRs and subtracting the result from 1. Whether scalp clones were CD4 or CD8 was inferred by matching scalp TCRbeta sequences against CD4 and CD8 repertoires sorted from blood. Not all clones reach the TCRdb copy of this immuneACCESS table, which keeps in-frame sequences only. Checked studies attribute under half of the gap to unresolved V genes and leave the rest unexplained. V, J and clone size derive from that table, while D and trimming were established from the DNA sequence. This sample lists about 210,000 clones; under 70% were detected once. The ten top clones hold 4% to 5% of the sample.

From a lookup of the germline V gene, CDR1 and CDR2 are SNHLY and FYNNEI. CDR3 length: 12 amino acids, cysteine to phenylalanine. The kept DNA is CDR3 alone, 36 bases in frame from the first base. The sample's time point label, in plain terms: about four weeks on oral tofacitinib. Per the publication, the treatment or condition label means: oral pan-JAK inhibitor, 5-10 mg twice daily. Peripheral blood and lesional scalp punch biopsies were obtained from patients with alopecia areata. After PBMCs were isolated by density centrifugation and stained for CD3, CD4 and CD8, a FACSAria was used to sort CD4+ and CD8+ T cells. Study-wide findings and limitations: Higher clonality and more expanded CD8+ clones were observed in lesional scalp than in normal scalp, particularly in alopecia totalis/universalis, a finding suggestive of antigenic drive. Many expanded lesional clones were found to persist in scalp and blood during tofacitinib treatment, and relapse after treatment cessation may be partly explained by this persistence. With tofacitinib, both scalp clonality and the number of expanded CD8+ clones among the top 100 scalp clones went down significantly. Because the treated cohort was small and had just a single nonresponder, larger studies are needed to establish links between baseline CD8+ expansion and response. Scalp TCR repertoire analysis is complicated because resident alphabeta T cells in normal human skin are also sequenced, whereas mouse skin is dominated by gammadelta T cells. TCR sequences shared between patients were less clear than in mice, possibly partly because of HLA diversity in the patient population.

Of note for this clone: This receptor's antigen is unknown. No base quality information exists; no much larger clone differs at one position.

This specimen consisted of CD4+ T cells sorted from blood, obtained at week 4, from a patient treated with tofacitinib. The chain uses TRBV2 and TRBJ2-5; tentative D gene TRBD2, with 5 bases matching. The end of the DNA is better explained by TRBJ2-7, so the J call may be wrong. The clonotype comes from a human donor with alopecia areata. The DNA sequence is given as TGTGCCAGCAGGGAGGTGGACTACGAGCAGTACTTC. Translated, this gives CASREVDYEQYF.